Listed below are T cell receptor beta chains from one sample, sequenced in a study of cytomegalovirus exposure and HLA in healthy donors. The table came from immunoSEQ multiplex PCR; TCRdb's copy has only in-frame clones and leaves some out. Here the sample spans under 200,000 clones, over 75% being singletons. What was sequenced was PBMCs. The receptor set was obtained from a woman aged 50 to 65 in good health and CMV-seronegative. CDR3s include the opening cysteine and the closing phenylalanine or tryptophan. A D gene is named only where the DNA matches it firmly. For some rows the clone size is stated as once, few or many, or as a class when expanded; others skip it.

D gene: NA
V gene: TRBV5-1
J gene: TRBJ2-3
clone size: NA
CDR3 DNA: TGCGCCAGCAGCCTTGGGGGGAACACAGATACGCAGTATTTT
CDR3 protein: CASSLGGNTDTQYF

D gene: NA
V gene: TRBV27
J gene: TRBJ2-1
clone size: NA
CDR3 DNA: TGTGCCAGTGCGCGGGGCAGGTTCGGGGACAATGAGCAGTTCTTC
CDR3 protein: CASARGRFGDNEQFF

D gene: NA
V gene: TRBV16
J gene: TRBJ1-2
clone size: few
CDR3 DNA: TGTGCCAGCAGCCGCCTGACAGGTGACAACTATGGCTACACCTTC
CDR3 protein: CASSRLTGDNYGYTF

D gene: NA
V gene: TRBV7-2
J gene: TRBJ1-1
clone size: NA
CDR3 DNA: TGTGCCAGCAGCCCTCCACTGGGGGGGAACACTGAAGCTTTCTTT
CDR3 protein: CASSPPLGGNTEAFF

D gene: TRBD2
V gene: TRBV11-2
J gene: TRBJ2-5
clone size: few
CDR3 DNA: TGTGCCAGCAGCCTACTCCTCGGGACTAGCGGGAGTGGCCAAGAGACCCAGTACTTC
CDR3 protein: CASSLLLGTSGSGQETQYF

D gene: NA
V gene: TRBV30
J gene: TRBJ1-1
clone size: NA
CDR3 DNA: TGTGCCTGGAGACAGTACGCTGAAGCTTTCTTT
CDR3 protein: CAWRQYAEAFF

D gene: NA
V gene: TRBV6-1
J gene: TRBJ2-7
clone size: NA
CDR3 DNA: TGTGCCAGCAGTGACGCCTACTACGAGCAGTACTTC
CDR3 protein: CASSDAYYEQYF

D gene: NA
V gene: TRBV13
J gene: TRBJ1-2
clone size: NA
CDR3 DNA: TGTGCCAGCAGCTTAGGTGGGGCGCTCTATGGCTACACCTTC
CDR3 protein: CASSLGGALYGYTF

D gene: NA
V gene: TRBV11-3
J gene: TRBJ2-7
clone size: NA
CDR3 DNA: TGTGCCAGCATCCCCCTTGGGCCCCACTACGAGCAGTACTTC
CDR3 protein: CASIPLGPHYEQYF

D gene: NA
V gene: TRBV5-1
J gene: TRBJ2-5
clone size: NA
CDR3 DNA: TGCGCCAGCAGCTTGGGTACAGGGAATCAAGAGACCCAGTACTTC
CDR3 protein: CASSLGTGNQETQYF

D gene: NA
V gene: TRBV7-2
J gene: TRBJ1-2
clone size: NA
CDR3 DNA: TGTGCCAGCAGCCCAAGGGATAGGGGGATGAACTATGGCTACACCTTC
CDR3 protein: CASSPRDRGMNYGYTF

D gene: TRBD2
V gene: TRBV7-2
J gene: TRBJ2-3
clone size: NA
CDR3 DNA: TGTGCCAGCAGCCAGGAACTAGCGACAAGCACAGATACGCAGTATTTT
CDR3 protein: CASSQELATSTDTQYF

D gene: TRBD1
V gene: TRBV4-1
J gene: TRBJ1-1
clone size: few
CDR3 DNA: TGCGCCAGCAGCTACCTATCAGGGGGGATTGAAGCTTTCTTT
CDR3 protein: CASSYLSGGIEAFF

D gene: TRBD1
V gene: TRBV2
J gene: TRBJ1-2
clone size: few
CDR3 DNA: TGTGCCAGCAGCGGGGGTGGAACAGGGGGCTATGGCTACACCTTC
CDR3 protein: CASSGGGTGGYGYTF

D gene: NA
V gene: TRBV28
J gene: TRBJ2-5
clone size: NA
CDR3 DNA: TGTGCCAGCAGTAATCAGGGGCAAGAGACCCAGTACTTC
CDR3 protein: CASSNQGQETQYF

D gene: NA
V gene: TRBV11-2
J gene: TRBJ2-7
clone size: NA
CDR3 DNA: TGTGCCAGCAGCTCCCCCCTGGGAGCCTACGAGCAGTACTTC
CDR3 protein: CASSSPLGAYEQYF

D gene: TRBD1
V gene: TRBV5-1
J gene: TRBJ2-5
clone size: NA
CDR3 DNA: TGCGCCAGTTTCAGGGGGCGCGGTGAGACCCAGTACTTC
CDR3 protein: CASFRGRGETQYF

D gene: TRBD1
V gene: TRBV28
J gene: TRBJ1-1
clone size: NA
CDR3 DNA: TGTGCCAGCAGTTTAATACGGACAGGGGGCACTGAAGCTTTCTTT
CDR3 protein: CASSLIRTGGTEAFF

D gene: TRBD1
V gene: TRBV7-7
J gene: TRBJ2-5
clone size: NA
CDR3 DNA: TGTGCCAGCAGCCTCGGGACAGGGGAGATGGAGACCCAGTACTTC
CDR3 protein: CASSLGTGEMETQYF

D gene: NA
V gene: TRBV10-1
J gene: TRBJ2-3
clone size: once
CDR3 DNA: TGCGCCAGCAGTGCTAGCACAGATACGCAGTATTTT
CDR3 protein: CASSASTDTQYF

D gene: NA
V gene: TRBV28
J gene: TRBJ2-7
clone size: NA
CDR3 DNA: TGTGCCAGCATCCCGAAGTGGGGGCCGGGCGAGCAGTACTTC
CDR3 protein: CASIPKWGPGEQYF

D gene: NA
V gene: TRBV5-6
J gene: TRBJ2-1
clone size: NA
CDR3 DNA: TGTGCCAGCAACTCCGTATGGAATGAGCAGTTCTTC
CDR3 protein: CASNSVWNEQFF